One and the same sample provided the 21 T cell receptor beta chains below, sequenced in a study of blood T cell repertoires in COVID-19. Measured with immunoSEQ multiplex PCR; TCRdb has only the in-frame clones, and not every one. The sample holds under 150,000 clones, around 82% seen once. Sequenced material: PBMCs or T cells enriched from blood (not recorded which). The receptor set was obtained from a man between 35 and 55 years old with acute COVID-19.

CDR3 sequence: CASSFGRGETQYF. In nucleotides, the CDR3 is TGTGCCAGCAGTTTTGGGCGGGGAGAGACCCAGTACTTC. J is TRBJ2-5 and V is TRBV12-3 or TRBV12-4, with D maybe TRBD2 (6 bases). The CDR3 sequence is 13 residues long. V was cut by 3 bases and J by 4 bases, with 9 bases left in between.

The chain links TRBV13 to TRBJ2-3; 13 bases are shared with TRBD2. Per the germline V gene, CDR1 is PRHDT and CDR2 is FYEKMQ (reference sequence). The V segment lost 4 bases and the J segment 6 bases; nucleotides outside the gene matches: 7. The length of the CDR3 is 16 residues. CDR3 loop: CASSSRTSGSTDTQYF. CDR3 DNA sequence: TGTGCCAGCAGCTCCAGGACTAGCGGGAGTACGGATACGCAGTATTTT. The complete variable domain, with remaining parts taken from reference TRBV13 and TRBJ2-3, reads AAGVIQSPRHLIKEKRETATLKCYPIPRHDTVYWYQQGPGQDPQFLISFYEKMQSDKGSIPDRFSAQQFSDYHSELNMSSLELGDSALYFCASSSRTSGSTDTQYFGPGTRLTVL.

The chain employs TRBV27 and TRBJ2-2; 7 bases fit TRBD2. After removal of 6 bases from V and 4 bases from J, the junction contained 8 bases not matched to a gene. Germline V gene sequence: CDR1 MNHEY, CDR2 SMNVEV (reference sequence). The CDR3 has 15 amino acids. The CDR3 nucleotides are TGTGCCAGCAGCCTGGGAGGGCCGCGCACCGGGGAGCTGTTTTTT. The encoded protein is CASSLGGPRTGELFF.

This clone was observed a single time. The chain joins TRBV18 to TRBJ1-2; 10 bases are shared with TRBD1. This CDR3 is 15 amino acids long. Losses at the gene ends were 3 bases for V and 3 bases for J; bases not matched to a gene: 4. Germline CDR1 KGHSH, CDR2 LQKENI. CDR3 nucleotide sequence: TGTGCCAGCTCACCCGGGACAGGGGAGCACTATGGCTACACCTTC. This gives the protein CASSPGTGEHYGYTF.

The chain joins TRBV2 to TRBJ2-3; 7 bases are a match to TRBD2. The V segment lost 10 bases and the J segment 2 bases; nucleotides outside the gene matches: 9. Germline V gives CDR1 SNHLY, CDR2 FYNNEI. This CDR3 is 14 amino acids long. The CDR3 region has the DNA TGTGCCACCTCCCCCGGGGGGTCCACAGATACGCAGTATTTT. Residues: CATSPGGSTDTQYF.

The V gene is TRBV30, the J gene TRBJ2-5, with D perhaps matching TRBD2 (5 bases). V was trimmed by 0 bases and J by 4 bases, leaving 12 bases between them. The germline gives CDR1 GTSNPN, CDR2 SVGIG (reference sequence). CDR3 length: 14 amino acids. CDR3 sequence: CAWSVRRRRETQYF. In nucleotides, the CDR3 is TGTGCCTGGAGTGTACGCAGGAGGAGAGAGACCCAGTACTTC.

CDR3 sequence (DNA): TGTGCCAGCAGTCTTAGCGGGGGGGCACAGCAGAATGAGCAGTTCTTC. It encodes CASSLSGGAQQNEQFF. The V gene is TRBV7-2, the J gene TRBJ2-1, with 11 bases fitting TRBD2. Germline V CDR1 and CDR2: SGHTA, FQGNSA. J was trimmed by 7 bases and V by 6 bases; bases with no gene match: 11. The CDR3 extends over 16 amino acids.

The chain joins TRBV18 to TRBJ1-2; D might be TRBD1 (5 bases). The CDR3 runs 14 residues. Germline lookup yields CDR1 KGHSH and CDR2 LQKENI. Between the trimmed V and J ends, which lost 2 bases and 6 bases, there was a span of 13 bases. CDR3 amino acids: CASSPSSLGHGYTF. For the CDR3, the DNA is TGTGCCAGCTCACCATCGAGCTTGGGGCATGGCTACACCTTC.

The rearrangement links TRBV6-5 to TRBJ1-5, with D perhaps TRBD1 (6 bases). This CDR3 region has 14 residues. Germline CDR1 and CDR2: MNHEY and SVGAGI. V gave up 6 bases and J gave up 5 bases, with 14 bases separating them. CDR3 region: CASSPTGSDQPQHF. CDR3 in DNA: TGTGCCAGCAGCCCAACAGGGTCCGATCAGCCCCAGCATTTT.

This chain uses TRBV19 with TRBJ1-5; the D is unclear. CDR3 length equals 16 residues. Germline V gene lookup returns CDR1 LNHDA and CDR2 SQIVND (reference sequence). V was trimmed by 6 bases and J by 6 bases, leaving 21 bases between them. The CDR3 region is CASSPWTWESGQPQHF. CDR3 DNA sequence: TGTGCCAGTAGCCCTTGGACCTGGGAGTCTGGTCAGCCCCAGCATTTT.

This clone was seen just once. The V gene is TRBV7-6, the J gene TRBJ2-2; D is ambiguous. The CDR3 has 14 residues. V lost 7 bases to trimming and J lost 3 bases, with 12 bases between them. The germline gives CDR1 SGHVS, CDR2 FNYEAQ. The CDR3 sequence: CASTLDGDTGELFF. The CDR3 DNA reads as TGTGCCAGCACCCTAGACGGCGACACCGGGGAGCTGTTTTTT.

At least ten counts were recorded for this clone. This rearrangement joins TRBV4-1 to TRBJ2-7; the D gene is possibly TRBD1 (5 bases). Germline V gene lookup returns CDR1 MGHRA and CDR2 YSYEKL. With 4 bases removed from V and 0 bases from J, the gap between germline ends came to 10 bases. This CDR3 spans 14 amino acids. CDR3 nucleotides: TGCGCCAGCAGCCCGACAGCAAGCTCCTACGAGCAGTACTTC. Translation gives CASSPTASSYEQYF.

V gene TRBV6-5 combines with J gene TRBJ1-4; unclear D gene. Trimming cost V 6 bases and J 0 bases, with 11 bases left between them. Per the germline V gene, CDR1 is MNHEY and CDR2 is SVGAGI. The CDR3 is 15 residues long. The CDR3 spells CASSTDAATNEKLFF. The CDR3 DNA follows: TGTGCCAGCAGCACAGACGCTGCAACTAATGAAAAACTGTTTTTT.

The chain is built from TRBV4-1 and TRBJ1-1; D possibly corresponds to TRBD1 (6 bases). In germline, CDR1 is MGHRA, CDR2 YSYEKL. CDR3 length: 15 amino acids. The ends were cut back, 2 bases at V and 5 bases at J, with 15 bases in the middle. The CDR3 nucleotides are TGCGCCAGCAGCCAAAGCCCGGGGGGCTTTACTGAAGCTTTCTTT. Translation: CASSQSPGGFTEAFF.

The chain uses TRBV7-8 and TRBJ2-6, with D possibly being TRBD2 (5 bases). Between the trimmed V and J ends, which lost 0 bases and 2 bases, there was a span of 11 bases. In germline, CDR1 is SGHVS, CDR2 FQNEAQ. This CDR3 is 17 amino acids long. The CDR3 region is CASSLAPSRAGANVLTF. CDR3 bases: TGTGCCAGCAGCTTAGCCCCTAGCCGGGCTGGGGCCAACGTCCTGACTTTC.

The V gene is TRBV30, the J gene TRBJ1-5; 7 bases are a match to TRBD1. Germline CDR1 GTSNPN, CDR2 SVGIG (reference sequence). The CDR3 runs to 14 residues. V trimming: 4 bases; J trimming: 2 bases; junction bases outside the gene matches: 5. The CDR3 region has the DNA TGTGCCTGGACCCCCACAGGGGGCAATCAGCCCCAGCATTTT. Protein product: CAWTPTGGNQPQHF.

This chain connects TRBV19 to TRBJ1-1, with 8 bases lining up with TRBD1. V trimming: 5 bases; J trimming: 6 bases; junction bases outside the gene matches: 8. The CDR3 has 14 amino acids. Germline loops: CDR1 LNHDA, CDR2 SQIVND (reference sequence). CDR3 loop: CASSGTGGRSEAFF. The CDR3 nucleotides are TGTGCCAGTAGTGGAACAGGGGGAAGGTCTGAAGCTTTCTTT.

The rearrangement joins TRBV27 to TRBJ2-6; D gene unclear. CDR3 size: 15 residues. CDR1 is MNHEY and CDR2 is SMNVEV in the germline V gene (reference sequence). V shed 3 bases and J shed 4 bases, with 10 bases lying between them. The CDR3 sequence: CASSLETSGANVLTF. CDR3 DNA: TGTGCCAGCAGTTTGGAGACCTCAGGGGCCAACGTCCTGACTTTC.

CDR3 DNA: TGTGCCAGCAGCCAAGAATCGCCGGTGTACTATGGCTACACCTTC. It yields the protein CASSQESPVYYGYTF. This chain links TRBV3-1 (or the pseudogene TRBV3-2) with TRBJ1-2, with D uncertain. Germline CDR1 LGHDT, CDR2 YNNKEL (reference sequence). The CDR3 covers 15 residues. V was pared by 0 bases and J by 3 bases, with 11 bases between.

The chain carries TRBV3-1 (or the pseudogene TRBV3-2) and TRBJ2-7; D perhaps matches TRBD1 (5 bases). Germline V gene data show CDR1 as LGHDT and CDR2 as YNNKEL (reference sequence). Trimming took off 0 bases at V and 0 bases at J, with 12 bases between the two ends. This CDR3 spans 16 amino acids. Written as DNA, the CDR3 is TGTGCCAGCAGCCAAGAAGGACCAGGGATCTCCTACGAGCAGTACTTC. Translation: CASSQEGPGISYEQYF.

This clone showed up just a few times. The chain has TRBV6-6 and TRBJ2-5; 11 bases match TRBD1. CDR1 and CDR2 (germline): MNHNY, SVGAGI (reference sequence). This CDR3 comprises 14 residues. The junction had 5 bases not matched to a gene; V was cut back by 6 bases and J by 5 bases. CDR3 residues: CASSSGQGDETQYF. The CDR3 DNA reads TGTGCCAGCAGCTCGGGACAGGGGGACGAGACCCAGTACTTC.